A selection of T cell receptor beta chains follows, all from one sample in a study of cytomegalovirus exposure and HLA in healthy donors. This table comes from immunoSEQ multiplex PCR, and its TCRdb copy is limited to in-frame clones, with some not included. The repertoire holds roughly 130,000 clones, with around nine tenths as singletons. The sequenced material came from PBMCs. These receptors came from a man younger than 40 in good health and CMV-seronegative. CDR3s include the opening cysteine and the closing phenylalanine or tryptophan. The D gene is left open where the match is weak. Clone size is stated in some rows and not others, as once, few, many or a class when expanded.

v_call: TRBV18
d_call: TRBD1
clone_size: few
j_call: TRBJ2-7
cdr3_nt: TGTGCCAGCTCAGCCGGGACAGGGGGCGACGAGCAGTACTTC
cdr3_aa: CASSAGTGGDEQYF

v_call: TRBV10-3
d_call: TRBD1
clone_size: NA
j_call: TRBJ1-1
cdr3_nt: TGTGCCATCAGTGACGGGGACAGGGGACTCCCTGAAGCTTTCTTT
cdr3_aa: CAISDGDRGLPEAFF

v_call: TRBV5-1
d_call: TRBD1
clone_size: once
j_call: TRBJ1-2
cdr3_nt: TGCGCCAGCAGCGGGACGGGACAGGGCAACTATGGCTACACCTTC
cdr3_aa: CASSGTGQGNYGYTF

v_call: TRBV7-6
d_call: NA
clone_size: NA
j_call: TRBJ1-1
cdr3_nt: TGTGCCAGCAGCTTCTACAGGAACACTGAAGCTTTCTTT
cdr3_aa: CASSFYRNTEAFF

v_call: TRBV6-5
d_call: TRBD2
clone_size: NA
j_call: TRBJ2-3
cdr3_nt: TGTGCCAGCAGTTCGTTAGCGGGAGTTCCAGATACGCAGTATTTT
cdr3_aa: CASSSLAGVPDTQYF

v_call: TRBV27
d_call: TRBD1
clone_size: NA
j_call: TRBJ1-2
cdr3_nt: TGTGCCAGCAGTGGCACAGGGGGCGACTATGGCTACACCTTC
cdr3_aa: CASSGTGGDYGYTF

v_call: TRBV4-3
d_call: NA
clone_size: NA
j_call: TRBJ2-7
cdr3_nt: TGCGCCAGCAGCCAAAATGCACAGGGCTACGAGCAGTACTTC
cdr3_aa: CASSQNAQGYEQYF

v_call: TRBV7-7
d_call: TRBD2
clone_size: NA
j_call: TRBJ2-1
cdr3_nt: TGTGCCAGCAGCCCTTGGGGGGGGAATGAGCAGTTCTTC
cdr3_aa: CASSPWGGNEQFF

v_call: TRBV6-1
d_call: TRBD1
clone_size: NA
j_call: TRBJ1-2
cdr3_nt: TGTGCCAGCACCAAAGGGACAGGAGGGGATTATGGCTACACCTTC
cdr3_aa: CASTKGTGGDYGYTF

v_call: TRBV15
d_call: TRBD1
clone_size: NA
j_call: TRBJ1-5
cdr3_nt: TGTGCCACCAGCAGAGATCGGGACAGGGGGAATCAGCCCCAGCATTTT
cdr3_aa: CATSRDRDRGNQPQHF

v_call: TRBV9
d_call: TRBD2
clone_size: NA
j_call: TRBJ2-3
cdr3_nt: TGTGCCAGCAGCGGGACTAGCGGGAGCGTCACAGATACGCAGTATTTT
cdr3_aa: CASSGTSGSVTDTQYF

v_call: TRBV5-6
d_call: NA
clone_size: NA
j_call: TRBJ2-3
cdr3_nt: TGTGCCAGCAGCTTGGCCGGTGGAGGAGATACGCAGTATTTT
cdr3_aa: CASSLAGGGDTQYF

v_call: TRBV7-9
d_call: TRBD1
clone_size: NA
j_call: TRBJ2-2
cdr3_nt: TGTGCCGGCCAGGACAGGGAAGGCACTCTGAACACCGGGGAGCTGTTTTTT
cdr3_aa: CAGQDREGTLNTGELFF

v_call: TRBV7-3
d_call: NA
clone_size: NA
j_call: TRBJ1-1
cdr3_nt: TGTGCCAGCAGCTTCGGCCCCCGGGGACTTACTGGCACTGAAGCTTTCTTT
cdr3_aa: CASSFGPRGLTGTEAFF

v_call: TRBV6-1
d_call: NA
clone_size: NA
j_call: TRBJ1-1
cdr3_nt: TGTGCCAGCAGTGAACTAAGGGGCCACACTGAAGCTTTCTTT
cdr3_aa: CASSELRGHTEAFF

v_call: TRBV5-4
d_call: TRBD1
clone_size: NA
j_call: TRBJ2-7
cdr3_nt: TGTGCCAGCAGCTATTTCGGGACAGGGGGCTACGAGCAGTACTTC
cdr3_aa: CASSYFGTGGYEQYF

v_call: TRBV10-1
d_call: TRBD1
clone_size: NA
j_call: TRBJ2-7
cdr3_nt: TGCGCCAGCAGCGAACAACAGACAGGGCCGGGTTACGAGCAGTACTTC
cdr3_aa: CASSEQQTGPGYEQYF

v_call: TRBV30
d_call: NA
clone_size: NA
j_call: TRBJ1-6
cdr3_nt: TGTGCCTGGAGTGTTAACACCGGCGGGAATTCACCCCTCCACTTT
cdr3_aa: CAWSVNTGGNSPLHF